These T cell receptor beta chains were read from a single sample in a study of cytotoxic CD8 clonotypes in ibrutinib-treated CLL. Method: immunoSEQ multiplex PCR; TCRdb's copy keeps in-frame clones and lacks some. The table lists some 300,000 clones, approximately 80% of them singletons. The sample in question was PBMCs, obtained before ibrutinib treatment. The receptors were sampled from a human donor with chronic lymphocytic leukemia. Each CDR3 is given with its conserved first and last residue. A D gene is named only where the DNA matches it firmly. Clone sizes are given selectively: once, few, many, or a class where the clone is expanded.

v_gene,j_gene,abundance,d_gene,CDR3nt,CDR3aa
TRBV27,TRBJ2-2,-,-,TGTGCCAGCAGTTTAGCGGTCACCGGCACCGGGGAGCTGTTTTTT,CASSLAVTGTGELFF
TRBV10-3,TRBJ2-7,-,TRBD2,TGTGCCATCAGTGAGAGCGGGGGAGGTAGCGACCCCTACGAGCAGTACTTC,CAISESGGGSDPYEQYF
TRBV9,TRBJ1-1,-,-,TGTGCCAGCAGCTCAATACCCGACGGGGCTTTCTTT,CASSSIPDGAFF
TRBV7-9,TRBJ2-2,-,-,TGTGCCAGCAGCTTTGGTGTGGGACCGAACACCGGGGAGCTGTTTTTT,CASSFGVGPNTGELFF
TRBV9,TRBJ1-2,-,-,TGTGCCAGCAGCGTAGGTGGCAGTTCGCGTGGCTACACCTTC,CASSVGGSSRGYTF
TRBV6-5,TRBJ1-3,-,-,TGTGCCAGCAGTTACTCGACAGACTCTGGAAACACCATATATTTT,CASSYSTDSGNTIYF
TRBV7-3,TRBJ2-3,-,-,TGTGCCAGCAGCTCCCGGGGTGGCGTAGTTACGCAGTATTTT,CASSSRGGVVTQYF
TRBV5-1,TRBJ2-5,-,-,TGCGCCAGCAGCGACTTCCGGGGGTCGGGCGAGACCCAGTACTTC,CASSDFRGSGETQYF
TRBV25-1,TRBJ2-7,-,-,TGTGCCAGCAGTGAAGGATCGGGCTACGAGCAGTACTTC,CASSEGSGYEQYF
TRBV6-5,TRBJ2-7,once,-,TGTGCCAGCAGCACGAGCTCCTACGAGCAGTACTTC,CASSTSSYEQYF
TRBV6-5,TRBJ2-1,-,TRBD2,TGTGCCAGCAGTTCCCTCAATCCCGGGGGGTACAATGAGCAGTTCTTC,CASSSLNPGGYNEQFF
TRBV25-1,TRBJ1-1,-,-,TGTGCCAGCAGTGAATCCGGGGGGTGGTACACTGAAGCTTTCTTT,CASSESGGWYTEAFF
TRBV6-4,TRBJ2-7,-,-,TGTGCCAGCAGTGACGGTGTCTGGATGGAGCAGTACTTC,CASSDGVWMEQYF
TRBV5-4,TRBJ2-7,-,-,TGTGCCAGCAGCCCGCCCGCGTGGGGGAGAAACGAGCAGTACTTC,CASSPPAWGRNEQYF
TRBV19,TRBJ2-3,-,-,TGTGCCAGTATGTTCAGCGGTAGCACAGATACGCAGTATTTT,CASMFSGSTDTQYF
TRBV29-1,TRBJ1-2,few,-,TGCAGCGTTACGGACGGCCGTTACTATGGCTACACCTTC,CSVTDGRYYGYTF
TRBV5-6,TRBJ1-5,-,-,TGTGCCAGCAGCTTTTGGGGGGGCAATCAGCCCCAGCATTTT,CASSFWGGNQPQHF
TRBV5-6,TRBJ1-4,-,-,TGTGCCAGCAGCATACGGGGCATGACTGAAAAACTGTTTTTT,CASSIRGMTEKLFF
TRBV4-2,TRBJ2-3,-,-,TGTGCCAGCAGCCAAGGGCAAGGGACCGGGGCCCCAGATACGCAGTATTTT,CASSQGQGTGAPDTQYF
TRBV27,TRBJ2-1,-,-,TGTGCCAGCAGTTTATTTCGAGGGGTCGCCTACAATGAGCAGTTCTTC,CASSLFRGVAYNEQFF
TRBV6-5,TRBJ1-5,-,-,TGTGCCAGCAGCTTCATCAGGGATAGCAATCAGCCCCAGCATTTT,CASSFIRDSNQPQHF
TRBV7-8,TRBJ1-4,-,TRBD1,TGTGCCAGCAGTTCACCGGGACAGGGTCCCGAAAAACTGTTTTTT,CASSSPGQGPEKLFF
TRBV7-9,TRBJ2-7,few,TRBD2,TGTGCCAGCAGCGCCCCGACTAGCGGGAGTTGGTACGAGCAGTACTTC,CASSAPTSGSWYEQYF
TRBV2,TRBJ2-7,-,-,TGTGCCAGCAGGCCCCGGGGAAGAGACGAGCAGTACTTC,CASRPRGRDEQYF
TRBV10-3,TRBJ1-1,-,-,TGTGCCTCCGGGGCGGGGCACACTGAAGCTTTCTTT,CASGAGHTEAFF
TRBV29-1,TRBJ2-7,-,-,TGCAGCGTTGAGGCGGCCGGCGACGAGCAGTACTTC,CSVEAAGDEQYF
TRBV18,TRBJ2-5,-,TRBD2,TGTGCCAGCTCACCTGTAGGACGGGAGGGGCCTGGAGAGACCCAGTACTTC,CASSPVGREGPGETQYF
TRBV27,TRBJ2-1,-,TRBD1,TGTGCCAGCAGTGTAGGGACAGACGATACATACAATGAGCAGTTCTTC,CASSVGTDDTYNEQFF
TRBV7-7,TRBJ2-1,few,TRBD1,TGTGCTAGCAGCCCACAGGGGGCGGTCTACAATGAGCAGTTCTTC,CASSPQGAVYNEQFF
TRBV5-1,TRBJ2-7,-,TRBD2,TGCGCCAGCCGGGCCGTAGCGGGAGGAAGCGAGCAGTACTTC,CASRAVAGGSEQYF
TRBV5-1,TRBJ2-1,few,-,TGCGCCAGCAGCTTGGCCCCCGGAGGACCCAGGTCCAATGAGCAGTTCTTC,CASSLAPGGPRSNEQFF
TRBV7-6,TRBJ2-2,-,-,TGTGCCAGCAGCTTACTTTCTACCGGGGAGCTGTTTTTT,CASSLLSTGELFF
TRBV5-1,TRBJ2-1,-,TRBD2,TGCGCCAGCAGCTTGTGGGGTAGCGGGAGCCCCCTGGATGAGCAGTTCTTC,CASSLWGSGSPLDEQFF
TRBV15,TRBJ1-5,-,-,TGTGCCACCAGCGCCACGTCTGGGAGCAATCAGCCCCAGCATTTT,CATSATSGSNQPQHF
TRBV28,TRBJ1-2,few,-,TGTGCCAGCAGTTTCCCCAGGAAGGGCTACACCTTC,CASSFPRKGYTF
TRBV4-3,TRBJ2-2,-,TRBD2,TGCGCCAGCAGCCAAGATTGGGGACTAGCGGGAGGGCCCAACACCGGGGAGCTGTTTTTT,CASSQDWGLAGGPNTGELFF
TRBV5-4,TRBJ1-3,-,-,TGTGCCAGCAGCCCCGACAGGAGCTCTGGAAACACCATATATTTT,CASSPDRSSGNTIYF
TRBV11-2,TRBJ2-5,-,-,TGTGCCAGCAGCTCCAGGGTAGAGACCCAGTACTTC,CASSSRVETQYF
TRBV9,TRBJ2-5,once,TRBD2,TGTGCCAGCAGCGTATTAAGCGGGGGACAAGAGACCCAGTACTTC,CASSVLSGGQETQYF
TRBV7-8,TRBJ2-2,few,TRBD2,TGTGCCAGCAGCTTAACTAGGACTAGCGGGAGCACACACACCGGGGAGCTGTTTTTT,CASSLTRTSGSTHTGELFF
TRBV29-1,TRBJ2-7,-,TRBD2,TGCAGCGTAAGGACTAGCGGGTGGGGCGAGCAGTACTTC,CSVRTSGWGEQYF
TRBV5-4,TRBJ1-2,-,TRBD1,TGTGCCAGCAGCTTCCCCGGGACAGGGAGCTATGGCTACACCTTC,CASSFPGTGSYGYTF
TRBV5-4,TRBJ2-5,-,TRBD2,TGTGCCAGCAAGACTAGCGGGATTGAGACCCAGTACTTC,CASKTSGIETQYF
TRBV15,TRBJ2-7,-,TRBD2,TGTGCCACCAGCAGAGATAGAGCGGGAACCAACGAGCAGTACTTC,CATSRDRAGTNEQYF
TRBV6-1,TRBJ2-2,-,TRBD1,TGTGCCAGCAGTGTCCGACAGGGAAACGGGGAGCTGTTTTTT,CASSVRQGNGELFF
TRBV9,TRBJ2-3,few,-,TGTGCCAGCAGCGTAGCTTTAGCAGTTAGCACAGATACGCAGTATTTT,CASSVALAVSTDTQYF
TRBV27,TRBJ2-3,-,-,TGTGCCAGCAGTTTAATAAGTGGCCCAGATACGCAGTATTTT,CASSLISGPDTQYF
TRBV7-8,TRBJ2-1,-,TRBD2,TGTGCCAGCAGCTTAGGTTTGGGACTAGCGGGAGTTAATTTCCACAATGAGCAGTTCTTC,CASSLGLGLAGVNFHNEQFF
TRBV6-5,TRBJ2-3,-,-,TGTGCCAGCAGCACCGGGACGGGAAGCACAGATACGCAGTATTTT,CASSTGTGSTDTQYF
TRBV27,TRBJ1-1,few,TRBD1,TGTGCCAGCAGTAGGGGACAGGGGGCGATAACTAACACTGAAGCTTTCTTT,CASSRGQGAITNTEAFF
TRBV11-2,TRBJ1-5,-,TRBD1,TGTGCCAGCAGCTTAGCTGCAGGGGGCAGCAATCAGCCCCAGCATTTT,CASSLAAGGSNQPQHF